This TCR beta chain was obtained from a study of T cells expressing NK-cell markers. Overall study results and limits: These same clonotypes (in several donors) also led the CD3+CD56-NKG2C+ fraction. Each of roughly six donors carried dominant NKG2C+ clonotypes accounting for roughly 1.0-7.5% of CD8+ T cells.

Beta-chain TCR cDNA was generated via 5'RACE template switching with UMIs. TCRdb re-called the 5' RACE reads and catalogs CDR3 proteins one per entry, DNA excluded. Here the sample table reports about 540,000 distinct CDR3 sequences. Germline CDR1 and CDR2: LGHNA and YNFKEQ. The CDR3 loop spans 16 amino acids. Points on this clonotype: Antigen unknown.

Source material: blood T cells: a sorted CD56 or NKG2C T cell subset, CD4+ or CD8+ T cells, or bulk PBMC T cells (not recorded which). The gene calls are TRBV4-2 and TRBJ2-1; with no DNA, the TCRdb D assignment of TRBD2 cannot be verified. This receptor was taken from a man younger than 30 in good health. The CDR3 spells CASSQETSGANNEQFF.